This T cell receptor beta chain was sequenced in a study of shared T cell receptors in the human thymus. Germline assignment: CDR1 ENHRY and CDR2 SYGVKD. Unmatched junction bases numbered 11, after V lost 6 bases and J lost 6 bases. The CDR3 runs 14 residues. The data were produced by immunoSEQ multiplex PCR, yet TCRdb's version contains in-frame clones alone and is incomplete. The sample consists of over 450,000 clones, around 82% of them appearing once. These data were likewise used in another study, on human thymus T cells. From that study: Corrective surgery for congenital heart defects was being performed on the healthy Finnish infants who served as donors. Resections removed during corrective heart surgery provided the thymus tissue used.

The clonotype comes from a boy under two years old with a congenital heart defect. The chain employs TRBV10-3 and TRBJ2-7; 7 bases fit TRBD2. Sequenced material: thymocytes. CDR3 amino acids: CAIRYGLGEGEQYF. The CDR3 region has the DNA TGTGCCATCAGGTATGGTCTAGGGGAGGGCGAGCAGTACTTC.